A selection of T cell receptor beta chains follows, all from one sample in a study of T-cell reconstitution after alpha-beta-depleted transplantation in children. Using its own MiXCR run on the PCR reads, TCRdb lists one record per CDR3 protein. The sample includes 700,000 to 950,000 distinct CDR3 sequences, less than 20% of them seen just once. The sample consisted of PBMCs, mostly from graft donor cells, taken 360 days after TCRalphabeta/CD19-depleted stem cell transplant. These receptor sequences come from a male patient younger than 18 who had a stem cell transplant for acute lymphoblastic leukemia, so the T cells may come from the graft donor. CDR3s include the opening cysteine and the closing phenylalanine or tryptophan.

V: TRBV19; CDR3: CASSGSAGAGYNEQFF
V: TRBV12-3/TRBV12-4; CDR3: CASTRGLAGKRRYEQYF
V: TRBV29-1; CDR3: CSALDRGPGYTF
V: TRBV20-1; CDR3: CSAAHEGFVNTEAFF
V: TRBV27; CDR3: CASSPIAALSVKQYF
V: TRBV7-2; CDR3: CASSSDYVGELFF
V: TRBV20-1; CDR3: CSARSGLTQYF
V: TRBV5-1; CDR3: CASSWGQGIYEQYF
V: TRBV5-1; CDR3: CASSFTPGLGDDEQFF
V: TRBV15; CDR3: CATSRADIIDTQYF
V: TRBV2; CDR3: CARKAGGEQFF
V: TRBV5-5; CDR3: CASSLYPADSYNEQFF
V: TRBV7-3; CDR3: CASSLIGRGDHEQYF
V: TRBV5-1; CDR3: CASNKVLAGGSEQYF
V: TRBV16; CDR3: CASSQSWQGLTEAFF
V: TRBV6-1; CDR3: CASSGLAGGSYADTQYF
V: TRBV7-3; CDR3: CASSPLKVAGEVDNEQFF
V: TRBV12-3/TRBV12-4; CDR3: CASSFWTGVEREAGDEQFF
V: TRBV3-1; CDR3: CASSQDHGYEQYF
V: TRBV20-1; CDR3: CSASRWEGTSYEQYF